Listed below are T cell receptor beta chains from one sample, sequenced in a study of blood T cell repertoires in COVID-19. This table comes from immunoSEQ multiplex PCR, and its TCRdb copy is limited to in-frame clones, with some not included. The data show about 210,000 clones, with 87% seen just once and approximately 10% held by the top ten. The sample taken for sequencing was PBMCs or T cells enriched from blood (not recorded which). These receptors all stem from a man aged 18 to 35 with acute COVID-19. Both conserved end residues are part of each CDR3. Fields, in order: V gene, clone size, D gene, J gene, CDR3 protein, CDR3 DNA. A D gene is named only where the DNA matches it firmly. Only some rows state a clone size, as once, few, many or a class for expanded clones.

v_call: TRBV2
clone_size: -
d_call: -
j_call: TRBJ2-1
cdr3_aa: CASSGGSSYNEQFF
cdr3_nt: TGTGCCAGCAGTGGCGGTAGCTCCTACAATGAGCAGTTCTTC

v_call: TRBV6-5
clone_size: -
d_call: TRBD1
j_call: TRBJ1-1
cdr3_aa: CASSDRGRNTEAFF
cdr3_nt: TGTGCCAGCAGCGACAGGGGCAGGAACACTGAAGCTTTCTTT

v_call: TRBV5-4
clone_size: -
d_call: TRBD1
j_call: TRBJ1-2
cdr3_aa: CASSGGQGDYGYTF
cdr3_nt: TGTGCCAGCAGCGGGGGACAGGGTGACTATGGCTACACCTTC

v_call: TRBV18
clone_size: -
d_call: -
j_call: TRBJ1-3
cdr3_aa: CASSQLQGNSGNTIYF
cdr3_nt: TGTGCCAGCTCACAGCTACAGGGAAACTCTGGAAACACCATATATTTT

v_call: TRBV14
clone_size: -
d_call: TRBD2
j_call: TRBJ2-7
cdr3_aa: CASSLAGDEQYF
cdr3_nt: TGTGCCAGCAGCCTAGCGGGAGACGAGCAGTACTTC

v_call: TRBV3-1/TRBV3-2
clone_size: few
d_call: -
j_call: TRBJ1-5
cdr3_aa: CASSQGLGTQSNQPQHF
cdr3_nt: TGTGCCAGCAGCCAAGGGTTAGGGACACAAAGCAATCAGCCCCAGCATTTT

v_call: TRBV6-5
clone_size: -
d_call: TRBD1
j_call: TRBJ2-7
cdr3_aa: CASSLQTGGAYEQYF
cdr3_nt: TGTGCCAGCAGTTTACAGACAGGGGGCGCGTACGAGCAGTACTTC

v_call: TRBV10-3
clone_size: many
d_call: -
j_call: TRBJ2-7
cdr3_aa: CAISDPAEISYEQYF
cdr3_nt: TGTGCCATCAGTGACCCAGCGGAGATTTCCTACGAGCAGTACTTC

v_call: TRBV7-7
clone_size: -
d_call: TRBD1
j_call: TRBJ2-7
cdr3_aa: CASSTGQGSYEQYF
cdr3_nt: TGTGCTAGCAGCACCGGACAGGGGAGCTACGAGCAGTACTTC

v_call: TRBV7-9
clone_size: -
d_call: -
j_call: TRBJ1-5
cdr3_aa: CASSSNKQPQHF
cdr3_nt: TGTGCCAGCAGCTCGAACAAGCAGCCCCAGCATTTT

v_call: TRBV7-9
clone_size: -
d_call: -
j_call: TRBJ2-6
cdr3_aa: CASSLRVAGANVLTF
cdr3_nt: TGTGCCAGCAGCTTAAGAGTAGCTGGGGCCAACGTCCTGACTTTC